The sequence of this T cell receptor beta chain was determined in a study of blood T cell repertoires in COVID-19. About the study: The United States, Italy and Spain provided the acute and convalescent COVID-19 samples. PBMCs, B-cell-depleted T cells, or T cells provided the cDNA or gDNA that made up the material.

Original methodology: Amplification with reference gene primers provided the estimates of nucleated cell counts. Sequenced by immunoSEQ multiplex PCR; TCRdb stores in-frame clones only, minus some. D and trimming were read from the DNA, whereas the V and J calls and clone size are those reported in that table. This table holds roughly 86,000 clones, approximately 85% found once. The Seattle patients joined while their infection was active and were tracked longitudinally afterward. The V and J ends lost 3 bases and 2 bases, in that order; junction bases with no gene match: 17. The CDR3 is made up of 22 amino acids. Germline assignment: CDR1 MDHEN and CDR2 SYDVKM.

Specimen: peripheral blood. The V call is TRBV28, the J call TRBJ2-1; 15 bases are a match to TRBD2. This receptor was obtained from a woman older than 75 with COVID-19, enrolled during active disease. CDR3 DNA: TGTGCCAGCAGTTTCCCGCAGACGGGACTAGCGGGAGGAGGGATGACCTACAATGAGCAGTTCTTC. Translated: CASSFPQTGLAGGGMTYNEQFF.